This T cell receptor (beta chain) is from a study of T cell changes during pregnancy in multiple sclerosis. Trimming stripped 0 bases from V and 1 base from J, with 7 bases between. The V gene's germline CDR1 is SGDLS and CDR2 YYNGEE. The CDR3 runs to 15 residues. The protocol was immunoSEQ multiplex PCR, while the TCRdb copy is restricted to in-frame clones and leaves out a portion. Of around 39,000 clones listed, about nine tenths are singletons. Sequencing used CD8+ T cells from peripheral blood mononuclear cells, obtained before pregnancy. V and J are TRBV9 and TRBJ1-4; D is unclear. This TCR derives from a female donor with multiple sclerosis, enrolled in a pregnancy study. CDR3 sequence: CASSVDRGTNEKLFF. In nucleotides, the CDR3 is TGTGCCAGCAGCGTAGATCGAGGAACTAATGAAAAACTGTTTTTT. The variable domain in full, with the rest retrieved from reference TRBV9 and TRBJ1-4, is DSGVTQTPKHLITATGQRVTLRCSPRSGDLSVYWYQQSLDQGLQFLIQYYNGEERAKGNILERFSAQQFPDLHSELNLSSLELGDSALYFCASSVDRGTNEKLFFGSGTQLSVL.